This entry lists 18 T cell receptor beta chains sequenced from one sample in a study of shared clonotypes between healthy human individuals. The assay was immunoSEQ multiplex PCR, and TCRdb's table has in-frame clones only and misses some. Of approximately 2.3 million clones in the sample, 93% were seen once. Sequences were obtained from naive CD4+ T cells from PBMCs. The subset was: CD45RA+ positively selected. These receptors originate from a man younger than 30 in good health. Some clones in this sample may be carry-over from other donors' samples.

The sample holds one count of this clone. The CDR3 nucleotides are TGTGCCAGCAGCTTTGTACCCGGGGGCGAGCAGTACTTC. This translates into CASSFVPGGEQYF. The chain uses TRBV13 and TRBJ2-7, with D perhaps matching TRBD2 (6 bases). The CDR3 extends over 13 amino acids. Trimming pared 3 bases from V and 6 bases from J, leaving 12 bases between. Germline-derived CDR1 and CDR2 are PRHDT and FYEKMQ (reference sequence).

V is TRBV5-1 and J is TRBJ1-1; possible D gene TRBD1, 5 bases. Germline V lookup: CDR1 SGHRS, CDR2 YFSETQ. Trimming left V 5 bases short and J 5 bases short, with 13 bases between. The CDR3 runs to 13 residues. The CDR3 is CASRDTTGTEAFF. The CDR3, as DNA: TGCGCCAGCAGGGACACCACTGGGACTGAAGCTTTCTTT.

The V and J genes are TRBV18 and TRBJ2-3; TRBD2 matches 11 bases. Germline CDR1 is KGHSH and CDR2 is LQKENI. This CDR3 has 17 residues. V gave up 3 bases and J gave up 4 bases; unmatched junction bases: 9. The CDR3 reads CASSPGSSGRKSDTQYF. CDR3 sequence (DNA): TGTGCCAGCTCACCCGGTTCTAGCGGGAGGAAATCAGATACGCAGTATTTT.

The gene calls are TRBV25-1 and TRBJ2-1; TRBD1 aligns across 10 bases. The CDR3 has 16 residues. Trimming removed 5 bases from V and 3 bases from J; junction bases left unmatched: 7. Looked up from germline, CDR1 is MGHDK and CDR2 is SYGVNS. CDR3 nucleotides: TGTGCCAGCAGTACCCTCGGACAGGGGGGCTACAATGAGCAGTTCTTC. Residues: CASSTLGQGGYNEQFF.

The rearrangement links TRBV7-2 to TRBJ2-1; 10 nucleotides align to TRBD2. The CDR3 runs to 16 residues. Germline V gene lookup returns CDR1 SGHTA and CDR2 FQGNSA. Trimming removed 5 bases from V and 7 bases from J; junction bases left unmatched: 11. The CDR3 bases are TGTGCCAGCAGCCTCCGGACTAGCGGTTACGGGAATGAGCAGTTCTTC. This translates into CASSLRTSGYGNEQFF.

This chain links TRBV5-1 with TRBJ2-1, with TRBD2 identical over 7 bases. In germline, CDR1 is SGHRS, CDR2 YFSETQ. With V trimmed by 4 bases and J by 8 bases, 6 bases remained unmatched. The CDR3 loop spans 13 amino acids. As DNA, the CDR3 is TGCGCCAGCAGCGTCGGACTAGAGGATGAGCAGTTCTTC. It is translated as CASSVGLEDEQFF.

This clone was counted a single time. V gene TRBV6-6 combines with J gene TRBJ1-3; no clear D. The V gene's germline CDR1 is MNHNY and CDR2 SVGAGI (reference sequence). The CDR3 is 12 residues long. The V and J ends lost 0 bases and 8 bases respectively, with 5 bases between them. The CDR3 region is CASSYSPDTIYF. CDR3 bases: TGTGCCAGCAGTTACTCTCCTGACACCATATATTTT.

This clone was seen once. The chain is built from TRBV5-4 and TRBJ2-5; D is ambiguous. This CDR3 has 12 residues. Germline lookup yields CDR1 SGHNT and CDR2 YYREEE (reference sequence). The V end was cut by 1 base, the J end by 4 bases, with 5 bases between. The CDR3 DNA reads as TGTGCCAGCAGCTTGTCCCGAGAGACCCAGTACTTC. This encodes CASSLSRETQYF.

The rearrangement uses TRBV6-5 and TRBJ2-7; D is undetermined. CDR1 and CDR2 (germline): MNHEY, SVGAGI. V was pared by 2 bases and J by 8 bases, with 16 bases between. This CDR3 has 14 amino acids. CDR3: CASSYLTSTSKQYF. As DNA, the CDR3 is TGTGCCAGCAGTTACCTCACGTCGACAAGTAAGCAGTACTTC.

This clone was counted a few times. The chain recombines TRBV2 with TRBJ1-1; 12 bases fit TRBD1. V lost 6 bases and J lost 11; bases outside the gene matches: 10. Germline V lookup: CDR1 SNHLY, CDR2 FYNNEI. The CDR3 runs to 14 residues. The CDR3 loop reads CASSPGQGARYAFF. In DNA form, the CDR3 reads TGTGCCAGCAGCCCGGGACAGGGGGCTAGATACGCTTTCTTT.

The rearrangement joins TRBV29-1 to TRBJ1-2, with a weak D call TRBD1 (5 bases). V shed 7 bases and J shed 5 bases, with 17 bases lying between them. Germline CDR1 reads SQVTM; CDR2 reads ANQGSEA. The CDR3 extends over 13 amino acids. The CDR3 spells CSARQITEYGYTF. The CDR3 region has the DNA TGCAGCGCCCGACAGATTACAGAGTATGGCTACACCTTC.

This clone was observed a single time. This chain joins TRBV9 and TRBJ2-3; D is ambiguous. The V end was cut by 3 bases, the J end by 0 bases, with 14 bases between. CDR3 length equals 16 residues. In germline, CDR1 is SGDLS, CDR2 YYNGEE. The DNA of the CDR3 is TGTGCCAGCAGCGCCCATTTCCCCCCTAGCACAGATACGCAGTATTTT. Its protein is CASSAHFPPSTDTQYF.

The V gene is TRBV4-1, the J gene TRBJ2-2; weak D call: TRBD2 (6 bases). The CDR3 sequence is 16 residues long. Deletions cut 1 base from V and 6 bases from J, with 15 bases between. Per germline, CDR1 MGHRA and CDR2 YSYEKL. The CDR3 is CASSQATTSSAGELFF. CDR3 DNA: TGCGCCAGCAGCCAAGCCACGACTAGTTCGGCCGGGGAGCTGTTTTTT.

The chain combines TRBV10-3 with TRBJ2-1; 7 bases are shared with TRBD2. Germline values: CDR1 ENHRY, CDR2 SYGVKD. The CDR3 loop spans 15 amino acids. Trimming cost V 10 bases and J 5 bases; bases outside gene matches: 14. CDR3 amino acids: CATRRGVGGDNEQFF. The CDR3 nucleotides read TGTGCCACTCGGCGAGGCGTGGGAGGGGACAATGAGCAGTTCTTC.

The chain is built from TRBV18 and TRBJ2-1; 8 bases agree with TRBD1. CDR1 is KGHSH, CDR2 LQKENI, per germline. The CDR3 loop spans 14 amino acids. V trimming: 3 bases; J trimming: 3 bases; junction bases outside the gene matches: 1. CDR3 in DNA: TGTGCCAGCTCACCGGACAGGGTCTACAATGAGCAGTTCTTC. Translation gives CASSPDRVYNEQFF.

The chain carries TRBV5-6 and TRBJ2-7; D perhaps matches TRBD2 (5 bases). The V end lost 1 base, the J end lost 1 base, and 12 bases lay between the germline ends. Germline CDR1 is SGHDT and CDR2 is YYEEEE. This CDR3 spans 15 amino acids. Written as DNA, the CDR3 is TGTGCCAGCAGCTTGTCGCCAGGACTGTCCTACGAGCAGTACTTC. It is translated as CASSLSPGLSYEQYF.

V gene TRBV5-1 combines with J gene TRBJ2-7, with D perhaps TRBD2 (6 bases). The CDR3 consists of 15 residues. V gave up 4 bases and J gave up 1 base, with 15 bases separating them. The germline CDR1 and CDR2 sequences are SGHRS and YFSETQ. The CDR3 nucleotides are TGCGCCAGCAGCCCCAGACTAGAGCTTTCCTACGAGCAGTACTTC. Its protein is CASSPRLELSYEQYF. The entire variable domain, with the rest obtained from reference TRBV5-1 and TRBJ2-7, is as follows: KAGVTQTPRYLIKTRGQQVTLSCSPISGHRSVSWYQQTPGQGLQFLFEYFSETQRNKGNFPGRFSGRQFSNSRSEMNVSTLELGDSALYLCASSPRLELSYEQYFGPGTRLTVT.

Only one count was recorded for this clone. The CDR3 here is CASSHPSGGSSYNEQFF. The CDR3 coding sequence is TGCGCCAGCAGTCACCCTAGCGGGGGGAGCTCCTACAATGAGCAGTTCTTC. V and J are TRBV23-1 and TRBJ2-1; 11 bases match TRBD2. TRBV23-1 is an ORF, with its function uncertain. J lost 0 bases, V lost 3 bases, and 4 bases had no gene match. This CDR3 is built from 17 residues.